These 26 T cell receptor beta chains were all obtained from the same sample, sequenced in a study of OX40 agonist ivuxolimab in advanced cancers. Using immunoSEQ multiplex PCR, the repertoire was profiled, and TCRdb retains in-frame clones only, with some absent. This table holds nearly 80,000 clones, around 85% found once. Sequencing was performed on CD4+ or CD8+ T cells sorted from blood, taken in a trial of the OX40 agonist ivuxolimab. These receptors were obtained from an adult with an advanced solid tumor such as melanoma, head and neck, liver or kidney cancer.

The chain uses TRBV6-5 and TRBJ1-4; D is uncertain. Trimming pared 0 bases from V and 5 bases from J, leaving 10 bases between. Germline CDR1 MNHEY, CDR2 SVGAGI. The length of the CDR3 is 15 residues. The chain's CDR3 is CASSYSGSTNEKLFF. In nucleotides, the CDR3 is TGTGCCAGCAGTTACTCCGGCAGCACCAATGAAAAACTGTTTTTT.

The chain combines TRBV19 with TRBJ2-1; 9 bases fit TRBD2. V shed 6 bases and J 3 bases; nucleotides not matched to a gene: 6. There are 15 residues in the CDR3. Germline CDR1 and CDR2: LNHDA and SQIVND (reference sequence). The DNA for the CDR3 is TGTGCCAGTAGCATATCTAGCGGGATCTACAATGAGCAGTTCTTC. It codes for CASSISSGIYNEQFF.

The genes are TRBV14 and TRBJ2-7; TRBD2 aligns across 12 bases. The CDR3 sequence is 14 residues long. With 1 base clipped from V and 12 bases from J, the junction kept 7 bases outside the gene matches. From germline, CDR1 is SGHDN and CDR2 FVKESK. CDR3 residues: CASSQASGRASAYF. The CDR3 DNA is TGTGCCAGCAGCCAAGCTAGCGGGAGGGCCTCAGCGTACTTC.

The chain recombines TRBV9 with TRBJ2-7, with a weak D call TRBD2 (6 bases). Trimming stripped 2 bases from V and 2 bases from J, with 8 bases between. CDR1 SGDLS and CDR2 YYNGEE come from the germline V gene. The CDR3 has 13 amino acids. For the CDR3, the DNA is TGTGCCAGCAGCGTGCGGGAAACCTACGAGCAGTACTTC. Translated, it gives CASSVRETYEQYF.

The chain couples TRBV11-3 to TRBJ2-1; 7 positions agree with TRBD1. The V gene end was trimmed by 5 bases and the J gene end by 3 bases; junction bases not matched to a gene: 22. The CDR3 is 20 residues long. Germline CDR1 is SGHNT and CDR2 is YENEEA. The CDR3 loop is CASSPGTRTGRKKNYNEQFF. The CDR3 nucleotides read TGTGCCAGCAGCCCCGGCACTAGGACAGGTCGTAAAAAAAACTACAATGAGCAGTTCTTC.

This chain joins TRBV28 and TRBJ1-5; no definite D call. Germline loops: CDR1 MDHEN, CDR2 SYDVKM. This CDR3 spans 14 amino acids. Deletions cut 6 bases from V and 7 bases from J, with 16 bases between. In nucleotides, the CDR3 is TGTGCCAGCAGAATTAACGAGTTCGGCCAGCCCCAGCATTTT. Amino acids: CASRINEFGQPQHF.

This chain uses TRBV11-3 with TRBJ2-7; D gene uncertain. Germline V gene lookup returns CDR1 SGHNT and CDR2 YENEEA. Trimming took off 6 bases at V and 3 bases at J, with 6 bases between the two ends. The CDR3 contains 11 residues. The CDR3 DNA sequence: TGTGCCAGCAGTTCGGACTACGAGCAGTACTTC. Protein: CASSSDYEQYF.

The V gene is TRBV5-4, the J gene TRBJ2-3, with 7 bases aligning to TRBD2. Germline CDR1 and CDR2: SGHNT and YYREEE (reference sequence). The CDR3 is 14 residues long. J gave up 5 bases and V 4 bases, and 7 bases lay outside the gene matches. The CDR3 sequence is CASSEAGIRDTQYF. CDR3 in DNA: TGTGCCAGCAGCGAAGCGGGGATAAGAGATACGCAGTATTTT.

The V call is TRBV5-4, the J call TRBJ2-2, with 10 bases identical to TRBD1. Germline values: CDR1 SGHNT, CDR2 YYREEE (reference sequence). This CDR3 comprises 15 residues. Trimming cost V 4 bases and J 7 bases; bases outside gene matches: 7. CDR3: CASSPGTGAGGELFF. The DNA of the CDR3 is TGTGCCAGCAGCCCCGGGACAGGGGCAGGCGGGGAGCTGTTTTTT.

The V and J genes are TRBV7-8 and TRBJ2-5, with D possibly called TRBD1 or TRBD2 (5 bases each). V was trimmed by 2 bases and J by 5 bases, leaving 9 bases between them. The germline CDR1 and CDR2 sequences are SGHVS and FQNEAQ. The CDR3 is 13 amino acids. The DNA for the CDR3 is TGTGCCAGCAGCTTAAGATGGGGGGAGACCCAGTACTTC. Amino acids: CASSLRWGETQYF.

The chain recombines TRBV18 with TRBJ2-7, with 11 positions matching TRBD2. Germline CDR1 and CDR2: KGHSH and LQKENI. This CDR3 spans 15 amino acids. V gave up 3 bases and J gave up 1 base; unmatched junction bases: 2. CDR3 residues: CASSPGLAESYEQYF. The CDR3 nucleotides read TGTGCCAGCTCACCGGGACTAGCGGAATCCTACGAGCAGTACTTC.

This clone is a singleton in its sample. This rearrangement joins TRBV9 to TRBJ2-3, with no clear D. The CDR3 runs 16 residues. The V gene's germline CDR1 is SGDLS and CDR2 YYNGEE. V lost 0 bases and J lost 7, with 18 bases in between. The CDR3 protein is CASSVEPRTPGNTQYF. In DNA form, the CDR3 reads TGTGCCAGCAGCGTAGAGCCCCGGACCCCTGGGAATACGCAGTATTTT. Full variable domain (remainder filled in from reference TRBV9 and TRBJ2-3): DSGVTQTPKHLITATGQRVTLRCSPRSGDLSVYWYQQSLDQGLQFLIQYYNGEERAKGNILERFSAQQFPDLHSELNLSSLELGDSALYFCASSVEPRTPGNTQYFGPGTRLTVL.

This chain joins TRBV19 and TRBJ2-7, with D uncertain. CDR1 is LNHDA, CDR2 SQIVND, per germline (reference sequence). With 1 base removed from V and 7 bases from J, the gap between germline ends came to 14 bases. This CDR3 region has 14 residues. The CDR3 region has the DNA TGTGCCAGTAGTATAGGCCAGAAAGGCCGGGAGCAGTACTTC. It codes for CASSIGQKGREQYF.

The rearrangement uses TRBV7-3 and TRBJ2-6; D tentatively reads TRBD1 or TRBD2 (5 bases each). CDR3 length: 15 amino acids. Between the trimmed V and J ends, which lost 3 bases and 11 bases, there was a span of 17 bases. CDR1 is SGHTA and CDR2 is FQGTGA in the germline V gene. Here the CDR3 reads CASSFNSGGSDVLTF. CDR3 nucleotides: TGTGCCAGCAGCTTTAACAGTGGGGGTTCTGACGTCCTGACTTTC.

This chain links TRBV7-9 with TRBJ2-2; D remains ambiguous. Trimming left V 0 bases short and J 4 bases short, with 6 bases between. CDR1 SEHNR and CDR2 FQNEAQ come from the germline V gene (reference sequence). CDR3 length equals 14 residues. The CDR3 DNA follows: TGTGCCAGCAGCTTAGCAGAAAGCACCGGGGAGCTGTTTTTT. This codes for CASSLAESTGELFF.

V gene TRBV11-2 combines with J gene TRBJ2-3; 12 nucleotides line up with TRBD2. The J segment lost 1 base and the V segment lost 4 bases, leaving 0 bases of the junction unmatched. This CDR3 is 15 amino acids long. The V gene's germline CDR1 is SGHAT and CDR2 FQNNGV. The CDR3 nucleotides are TGTGCCAGCAGCTGGACTAGCGGGGGCACAGATACGCAGTATTTT. It specifies CASSWTSGGTDTQYF.

This chain uses TRBV5-1 with TRBJ2-1; TRBD2 matches at 9 bases. The V segment lost 1 base and the J segment 4 bases; nucleotides outside the gene matches: 3. Germline CDR1 is SGHRS and CDR2 is YFSETQ. The CDR3 extends over 15 amino acids. CDR3 DNA: TGCGCCAGCAGCTTGACAGCGGGAGGATACAATGAGCAGTTCTTC. It specifies CASSLTAGGYNEQFF.

The chain combines TRBV12-5 with TRBJ2-3, with D tentatively TRBD2 (5 bases). Germline-derived CDR1 and CDR2 are LGHNT and FRNRAP. Trimming removed 3 bases at V and 1 base at J, with 5 bases between. The CDR3 length is 13 residues. CDR3 loop: CASGLAGTDTQYF. The CDR3 DNA is TGTGCTAGTGGTTTAGCGGGCACAGATACGCAGTATTTT.

V gene TRBV11-2 combines with J gene TRBJ2-7; 15 bases are a match to TRBD2. CDR3 size: 18 residues. CDR1 is SGHAT, CDR2 FQNNGV, per germline. Germline trimming cut 5 bases from V and 2 bases from J; bases unmatched to any gene: 10. CDR3 region: CASSPAVGLAGGTYEQYF. CDR3 coding DNA: TGTGCCAGCAGCCCAGCTGTGGGACTAGCGGGAGGAACCTACGAGCAGTACTTC.

CDR3 loop: CASTDTAEAYEQYF. Written as DNA, the CDR3 is TGTGCCAGCACCGACACAGCGGAAGCCTACGAGCAGTACTTC. The chain joins TRBV6-5 to TRBJ2-7; TRBD2 might be the D (5 bases). Germline V lookup: CDR1 MNHEY, CDR2 SVGAGI. V was pared by 7 bases and J by 2 bases, with 15 bases between. The CDR3 sequence is 14 residues long.

The chain combines TRBV2 with TRBJ1-5; D is unresolved. Trimming shortened V by 6 bases and J by 4 bases, and 4 bases separated the two germline ends. This CDR3 has 11 residues. CDR1 SNHLY and CDR2 FYNNEI come from the germline V gene. The CDR3 here is CASSLNQPQHF. In nucleotides, the CDR3 is TGTGCCAGCAGCCTTAATCAGCCCCAGCATTTT.

The chain uses TRBV12-2 and TRBJ2-7. TRBV12-2 is recorded as a pseudogene. This CDR3 has 11 amino acids. This CDR3 is CASRLGYEQYF. CDR3 sequence (DNA): TGTGCAAGTCGCTTAGGATACGAGCAGTACTTC.

V is TRBV28 and J is TRBJ2-7, with TRBD1 identical over 9 bases. The J segment lost 7 bases and the V segment lost 6 bases, leaving 10 bases of the junction unmatched. The V gene's germline CDR1 is MDHEN and CDR2 SYDVKM. The CDR3 is made up of 14 amino acids. The CDR3 sequence: CASSTLTTGGEQYF. The CDR3 bases are TGTGCCAGCAGCACCCTCACGACAGGGGGAGAGCAGTACTTC. Supplemented by reference TRBV28 and TRBJ2-7, the full variable domain reads DVKVTQSSRYLVKRTGEKVFLECVQDMDHENMFWYRQDPGLGLRLIYFSYDVKMKEKGDIPEGYSVSREKKERFSLILESASTNQTSMYLCASSTLTTGGEQYFGPGTRLTVT.

The rearrangement uses TRBV5-6 and TRBJ1-5; D gene unclear. Trimming cost V 4 bases and J 6 bases, with 17 bases left between them. This CDR3 contains 15 residues. Germline CDR1 and CDR2: SGHDT and YYEEEE. CDR3: CASSPGPVSGQPQHF. CDR3 coding DNA: TGTGCCAGCAGCCCCGGGCCAGTAAGTGGTCAGCCCCAGCATTTT.

The J gene is TRBJ2-7, the V gene TRBV27, with D possibly TRBD1 on 5 matching bases. CDR1 and CDR2 (germline): MNHEY, SMNVEV (reference sequence). Trimming removed 6 bases from V and 6 bases from J, with 18 bases in between. This CDR3 region has 14 residues. CDR3 in DNA: TGTGCCAGCAGGAAGACAGATGGGCCTCCCGAGCAGTACTTC. Its translation is CASRKTDGPPEQYF.

Written as DNA, the CDR3 is TGCGCCAGCAGCCAAGAGGCAGTTAATGGCTACACCTTC. Encoded protein: CASSQEAVNGYTF. This chain connects TRBV4-1 to TRBJ1-2; no reliable D call. Trimming stripped 0 bases from V and 6 bases from J, with 8 bases between. CDR3 length equals 13 residues. CDR1 MGHRA and CDR2 YSYEKL come from the germline V gene.